This T cell receptor beta chain emerged from a study of Graves' ophthalmopathy and Graves' hyperthyroidism. Orbital computed tomography, together with clinical symptoms, serum thyroxine, TRAb and thyroid ultrasound, was used for diagnosis. RNA transcripts provided the template for amplifying TCR beta CDR3 regions. HTBI primers were employed in first-round RT-PCR, then a second-round multiplex PCR followed. MiXCR was run by TCRdb on the multiplex PCR reads, yielding one entry per CDR3 protein. Among 400,000 to 450,000 distinct CDR3 sequences listed, about 21% were seen once. Only a few counts were recorded for this clonotype. Germline CDR1 reads LGHNA; CDR2 reads YNFKEQ. Trimming stripped 4 bases from V and 0 bases from J, with 24 bases between. The CDR3 contains 20 residues.

The receptor's source is a woman under 30 with stable Graves' hyperthyroidism. The rearrangement joins TRBV4-2 to TRBJ2-2; possibly TRBD2 for D (5 bases). Sequenced input: peripheral blood. CDR3 DNA sequence: TGTGCCAGCAGCCCTCCGGGGTTTCGCGGAACCCTAGCGAACACCGGGGAGCTGTTTTTT. Its translation is CASSPPGFRGTLANTGELFF.